One sample yielded the 24 T cell receptor beta chains listed below, sequenced in a study of blood T cell repertoires in COVID-19. This table comes from immunoSEQ multiplex PCR, and its TCRdb copy is limited to in-frame clones, with some not included. The sample has 400,000 or so clones; around 90% are singletons. Material for sequencing was peripheral blood. The receptors derive from a man younger than 35 with COVID-19, enrolled during active disease.

J is TRBJ1-6 and V is TRBV5-4, with 9 bases aligning to TRBD1. Germline CDR1 reads SGHNT; CDR2 reads YYREEE (reference sequence). Losses at the gene ends were 0 bases for V and 10 bases for J; bases not matched to a gene: 5. The CDR3 runs 15 residues. As DNA, the CDR3 is TGTGCCAGCAGCTTGGGGGGACAGGGAATCTCACCCCTCCACTTT. Its translation: CASSLGGQGISPLHF.

V and J are TRBV27 and TRBJ2-2; the D gene is possibly TRBD1 (6 bases). Trimming took off 5 bases at V and 5 bases at J, with 9 bases between the two ends. This CDR3 is built from 13 residues. CDR1 is MNHEY, CDR2 SMNVEV, per germline (reference sequence). As DNA, the CDR3 is TGTGCCAGCAGTATACAGGGTACCGGGGAGCTGTTTTTT. It codes for CASSIQGTGELFF.

The chain links TRBV11-2 to TRBJ2-2; D possibly corresponds to TRBD2 (6 bases). The CDR3 spans 15 residues. Germline assignment: CDR1 SGHAT and CDR2 FQNNGV. The germline V and J ends were trimmed by 5 bases and 6 bases, with 16 bases remaining between them. The CDR3 coding sequence is TGTGCCAGCAGCCCCATTAGAGGAGGGTCCGGGGAGCTGTTTTTT. Translating gives CASSPIRGGSGELFF.

A note on this clone: Other DNA sequences of this sample code for an identical CDR3. The chain uses TRBV3-1 (or the pseudogene TRBV3-2) and TRBJ2-1; D is undetermined. The CDR3 has 12 amino acids. Deletions cut 1 base from V and 10 bases from J, with 8 bases between. CDR1 LGHDT and CDR2 YNNKEL come from the germline V gene (reference sequence). The CDR3 spells CASSQGGREQFF. CDR3 DNA sequence: TGTGCCAGCAGCCAAGGAGGAAGAGAGCAGTTCTTC.

This rearrangement joins TRBV2 to TRBJ1-6; 11 bases map to TRBD1. Germline V lookup: CDR1 SNHLY, CDR2 FYNNEI. This CDR3 contains 13 residues. Trimming removed 8 bases from V and 7 bases from J; junction bases left unmatched: 1. The CDR3 DNA follows: TGTGCCAGCGGACAGGGGGCCAATTCACCCCTCCACTTT. It yields the protein CASGQGANSPLHF.

The chain uses TRBV7-9 and TRBJ2-7, with D maybe TRBD2 (6 bases). The CDR3 is 13 residues long. Germline V gene data show CDR1 as SEHNR and CDR2 as FQNEAQ (reference sequence). V lost 3 bases and J lost 3, with 9 bases in between. This CDR3 is CASSFGTGYEQYF. The DNA for the CDR3 is TGTGCCAGCAGCTTTGGGACTGGCTACGAGCAGTACTTC.

The chain has TRBV2 and TRBJ1-2, with 9 bases aligning to TRBD1. There are 14 residues in the CDR3. From germline, CDR1 is SNHLY and CDR2 FYNNEI. V shed 6 bases, J shed 7 bases, and the junction held 9 bases outside the gene matches. In DNA, the CDR3 is TGTGCCAGCAGGACACAGGGGGCCGGGGGTGGCTACACCTTC. Translation: CASRTQGAGGGYTF.

V usage is TRBV6-1 and J usage is TRBJ1-6, with D hard to call. The CDR3 is 17 amino acids. V was pared by 2 bases and J by 0 bases, with 11 bases between. Germline CDR1 reads MNHNS; CDR2 reads SASEGT. The chain's CDR3 is CASSELGSNSYNSPLHF. The CDR3 DNA reads TGTGCCAGCAGTGAACTCGGGAGTAACTCCTATAATTCACCCCTCCACTTT.

This chain joins TRBV25-1 and TRBJ2-1; TRBD2 is a possible D gene (6 bases). Germline values: CDR1 MGHDK, CDR2 SYGVNS. This CDR3 contains 15 residues. With 6 bases removed from V and 0 bases from J, the gap between germline ends came to 12 bases. The CDR3 protein is CASSMSGRSYNEQFF. The CDR3 region has the DNA TGTGCCAGCAGCATGAGCGGGCGCTCCTACAATGAGCAGTTCTTC. Together with reference TRBV25-1 and TRBJ2-1, the CDR3 gives the full variable domain: EADIYQTPRYLVIGTGKKITLECSQTMGHDKMYWYQQDPGMELHLIHYSYGVNSTEKGDLSSESTVSRIRTEHFPLTLESARPSHTSQYLCASSMSGRSYNEQFFGPGTRLTVL.

The V and J genes are TRBV29-1 and TRBJ2-1; 12 bases align to TRBD2. Losses at the gene ends were 7 bases for V and 5 bases for J; bases not matched to a gene: 12. The germline CDR1 and CDR2 sequences are SQVTM and ANQGSEA. This CDR3 is 16 amino acids long. This CDR3 is CSGWFMASGRDNEQFF. The CDR3, as DNA: TGCAGCGGCTGGTTTATGGCTAGCGGGAGGGACAATGAGCAGTTCTTC.

This chain links TRBV5-4 with TRBJ1-3; 8 bases align to TRBD1. Germline CDR1 reads SGHNT; CDR2 reads YYREEE (reference sequence). V lost 0 bases, J lost 0 bases, and 2 bases stayed unmatched. The CDR3 has 16 amino acids. This CDR3 is CASSLGQGISGNTIYF. The CDR3 DNA reads as TGTGCCAGCAGCTTGGGACAGGGGATCTCTGGAAACACCATATATTTT.

The chain combines TRBV6-5 with TRBJ1-6; 11 nucleotides agree with TRBD1. Trimming at V came to 0 bases and at J to 9 bases, leaving 4 bases not matched to a gene. Germline V CDR1 and CDR2: MNHEY, SVGAGI. The CDR3 has 16 residues. In DNA form, the CDR3 reads TGTGCCAGCAGTTACTCCCCCGGGACAGGGGGTTCACCCCTCCACTTT. Translation: CASSYSPGTGGSPLHF.

J is TRBJ2-1 and V is TRBV10-2; 10 bases align to TRBD2. V dropped 4 bases and J dropped 8; count of bases not matched to a gene: 5. Per germline, CDR1 WSHSY and CDR2 SAAADI. The CDR3 totals 14 residues. The CDR3 here is CASSVLAGEYEQFF. CDR3 nucleotide sequence: TGCGCCAGCAGTGTGCTAGCGGGAGAATATGAGCAGTTCTTC.

The rearrangement links TRBV15 to TRBJ2-5; TRBD2 agrees at 13 bases. V was pared by 1 base and J by 5 bases, with 7 bases of the junction left unmatched. Germline CDR1 reads LNHNV; CDR2 reads YYDKDF (reference sequence). The CDR3 extends over 17 amino acids. The CDR3 protein is CATSRVGLAGVRETQYF. The CDR3, as DNA: TGTGCCACCAGCAGAGTTGGACTAGCGGGAGTACGGGAGACCCAGTACTTC.

The chain links TRBV5-1 to TRBJ2-1; weak D call: TRBD2 (6 bases). Trimming removed 1 base from V and 5 bases from J, with 13 bases in between. CDR1 and CDR2 (germline): SGHRS, YFSETQ. The CDR3 is 15 residues long. CDR3: CASSLSVAGNNEQFF. The CDR3 nucleotides are TGCGCCAGCAGCTTGAGTGTGGCGGGAAACAATGAGCAGTTCTTC.

V gene TRBV19 combines with J gene TRBJ1-1; D not certain. The CDR3 totals 14 residues. The V and J ends lost 3 bases and 0 bases respectively, with 8 bases between them. Germline CDR1 reads LNHDA; CDR2 reads SQIVND (reference sequence). The chain's CDR3 is CASSMEDVNTEAFF. CDR3 sequence (DNA): TGTGCCAGTAGTATGGAGGACGTGAACACTGAAGCTTTCTTT.

This chain links TRBV12-5 with TRBJ1-5; the D is unclear. Germline V gives CDR1 LGHNT, CDR2 FRNRAP. V was trimmed by 7 bases and J by 6 bases, leaving 16 bases between them. The CDR3 is made up of 14 amino acids. Here the CDR3 DNA reads TGTGCTAGTGCCCTCCCCGGACTTTCTCAGCCCCAGCATTTT. Translation gives CASALPGLSQPQHF.

This chain connects TRBV5-6 to TRBJ2-2; D unresolved. V lost 1 base, J lost 13 bases, and 8 bases lay in between. Per germline, CDR1 SGHDT and CDR2 YYEEEE. CDR3 length: 11 amino acids. The CDR3 region has the DNA TGTGCCAGCAGCTTGACAGATGGGCTGTTTTTT. It encodes CASSLTDGLFF.

This chain joins TRBV18 and TRBJ2-5, with D hard to call. V was clipped by 0 bases and J by 5 bases, with 10 bases between them. The CDR3 covers 14 residues. Germline values: CDR1 KGHSH, CDR2 LQKENI. As DNA, the CDR3 is TGTGCCAGCTCACCACCGGGTCACAGCGAGACCCAGTACTTC. It is translated as CASSPPGHSETQYF.

This clone appeared a single time. The CDR3 nucleotides are TGTGCCAGCAGCAGGGACTCTGGAAACACCATATATTTT. It encodes CASSRDSGNTIYF. The chain combines TRBV2 with TRBJ1-3; D might be TRBD1 (5 bases). V lost 6 bases to trimming and J lost 0 bases, with 6 bases between them. This CDR3 region has 13 residues. Looked up from germline, CDR1 is SNHLY and CDR2 is FYNNEI.

The chain couples TRBV29-1 to TRBJ2-1; tentatively, D is TRBD1 (5 bases). The CDR3 runs 10 residues. The V end was cut by 4 bases, the J end by 10 bases, with 8 bases between. CDR1 and CDR2 from the germline V gene are SQVTM and ANQGSEA. The CDR3 protein is CSVGTTEQFF. The CDR3 region has the DNA TGCAGCGTTGGGACAACAGAGCAGTTCTTC.

This chain connects TRBV18 to TRBJ2-3; 11 bases agree with TRBD2. The CDR3 totals 17 residues. Germline-derived CDR1 and CDR2 are KGHSH and LQKENI. The ends lost 6 bases at V and 6 bases at J; junction bases unmatched: 14. CDR3 nucleotide sequence: TGTGCCAGCTCCGGCGGACTAGCGGGTCCCTTCAGGGATACGCAGTATTTT. Translated, it gives CASSGGLAGPFRDTQYF.

The chain links TRBV3-1 (or the pseudogene TRBV3-2) to TRBJ2-5; 9 bases fit TRBD2. The CDR3 has 15 residues. Germline V gene data show CDR1 as LGHDT and CDR2 as YNNKEL (reference sequence). The J segment lost 5 bases and the V segment lost 1 base, leaving 5 bases of the junction unmatched. The CDR3 loop is CASSQGREGHETQYF. The CDR3 DNA reads as TGTGCCAGCAGCCAAGGGCGGGAGGGCCACGAGACCCAGTACTTC.

This rearrangement joins TRBV19 to TRBJ2-4; perhaps TRBD2 as D (6 bases). The CDR3 contains 14 residues. The germline CDR1 and CDR2 sequences are LNHDA and SQIVND (reference sequence). Trimming left V 5 bases short and J 5 bases short, with 13 bases between. CDR3 sequence (DNA): TGTGCCAGTAGTCCACCGGGACTGGAAAACATTCAGTACTTC. Its translation is CASSPPGLENIQYF.